The clone carrying this T cell receptor (beta chain) turned up a few times. Its antigen remains unknown. Individual cDNA molecules were tagged with unique molecular identifiers. Each CDR3 protein is one row after TCRdb ran MiXCR on the 5' RACE reads. This sample carries 100,000 to 150,000 distinct CDR3 sequences, about 16% of them seen once, and the ten largest clones take about a fifth. This sample is drawn from a study of early T cells in non-severe SARS-CoV-2 infection. Background on the study: Sequencing of bulk RNA from unsorted whole blood was done, without chain pairing.

V gave up 1 base and J gave up 6 bases; unmatched junction bases: 9. CDR1 is SEHNR and CDR2 is FQNEAQ in the germline V gene (reference sequence). The CDR3 loop spans 16 amino acids. Findings and limits, study-wide: Matching results from VDJdb favored anti-spike CD8 responses, leaving private and CD4 specificities undetected.

The rearrangement uses TRBV7-9 and TRBJ1-2; the match to TRBD1 covers 9 bases. The sequenced sample consisted of whole blood. The sequence came from an adult who was a healthcare worker with PCR-confirmed SARS-CoV-2 infection or an uninfected control (not recorded which). The CDR3 DNA reads as TGTGCCAGCAGCTTAGAGTGGGGACAGGGACCGGATGGCTACACCTTC. It codes for CASSLEWGQGPDGYTF.